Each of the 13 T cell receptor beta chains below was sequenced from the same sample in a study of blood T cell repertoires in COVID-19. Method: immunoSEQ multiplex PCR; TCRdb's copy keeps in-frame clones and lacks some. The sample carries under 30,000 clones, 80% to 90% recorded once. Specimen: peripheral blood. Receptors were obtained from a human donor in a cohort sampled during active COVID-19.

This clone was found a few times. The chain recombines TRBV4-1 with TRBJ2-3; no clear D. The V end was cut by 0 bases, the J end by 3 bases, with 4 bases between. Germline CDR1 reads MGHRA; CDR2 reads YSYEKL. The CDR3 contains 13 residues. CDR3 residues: CASSQDQTDTQYF. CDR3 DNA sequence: TGCGCCAGCAGCCAAGATCAAACAGATACGCAGTATTTT.

CDR3 nucleotide sequence: TGTGCCACCAGCAGAGATAGAGGGCGGGGGGGCCCTTTGAATGAGCAGTTCTTC. This translates into CATSRDRGRGGPLNEQFF. The chain uses TRBV15 and TRBJ2-1; 9 bases match TRBD2. Germline V gives CDR1 LNHNV, CDR2 YYDKDF (reference sequence). J was trimmed by 7 bases and V by 0 bases; bases with no gene match: 13. The CDR3 is made up of 18 amino acids. Looking up the rest from reference TRBV15 and TRBJ2-1 gives the full variable domain: DAMVIQNPRYQVTQFGKPVTLSCSQTLNHNVMYWYQQKSSQAPKLLFHYYDKDFNNEADTPDNFQSRRPNTSFCFLDIRSPGLGDTAMYLCATSRDRGRGGPLNEQFFGPGTRLTVL.

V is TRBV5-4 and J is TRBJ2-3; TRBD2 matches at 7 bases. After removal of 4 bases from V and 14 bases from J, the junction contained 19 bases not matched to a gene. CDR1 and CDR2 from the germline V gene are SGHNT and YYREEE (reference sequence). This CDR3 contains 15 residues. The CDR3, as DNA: TGTGCCAGCAGCAGGGAGGGTTTCACGAACTCGGTGACGTATTTT. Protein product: CASSREGFTNSVTYF.

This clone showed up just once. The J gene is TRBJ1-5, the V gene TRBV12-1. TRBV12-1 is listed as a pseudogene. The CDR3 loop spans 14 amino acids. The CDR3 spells CASSSRPVDKPQHF. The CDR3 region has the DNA TGTGCCAGCAGCTCGCGGCCAGTTGATAAGCCCCAGCATTTT.

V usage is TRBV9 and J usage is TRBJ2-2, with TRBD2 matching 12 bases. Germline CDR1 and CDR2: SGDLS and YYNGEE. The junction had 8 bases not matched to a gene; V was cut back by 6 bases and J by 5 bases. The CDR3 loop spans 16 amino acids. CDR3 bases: TGTGCCAGCACCCCGACCGGACTAGCGGGGACCGGGGAGCTGTTTTTT. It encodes CASTPTGLAGTGELFF.

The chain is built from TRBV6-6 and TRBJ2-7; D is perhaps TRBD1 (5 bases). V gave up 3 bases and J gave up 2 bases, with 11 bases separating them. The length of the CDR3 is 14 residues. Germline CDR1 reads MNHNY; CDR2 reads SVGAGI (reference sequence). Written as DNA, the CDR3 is TGTGCCAGCAGTTATAGGGGCATCCCCTACGAGCAGTACTTC. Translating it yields CASSYRGIPYEQYF.

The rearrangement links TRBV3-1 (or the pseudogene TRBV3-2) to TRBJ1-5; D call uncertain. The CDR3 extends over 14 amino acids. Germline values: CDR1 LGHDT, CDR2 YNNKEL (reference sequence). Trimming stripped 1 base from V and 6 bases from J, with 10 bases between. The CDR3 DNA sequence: TGTGCCAGCAGCCAAGCGGCAAGAGGTCAGCCCCAGCATTTT. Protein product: CASSQAARGQPQHF.

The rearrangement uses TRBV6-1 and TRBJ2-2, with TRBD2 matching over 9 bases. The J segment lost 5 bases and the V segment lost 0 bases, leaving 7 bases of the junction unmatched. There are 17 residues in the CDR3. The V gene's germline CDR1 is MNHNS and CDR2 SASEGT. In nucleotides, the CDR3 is TGTGCCAGCAGTGAAGCGGGCGGGACTAGCAAGACCGGGGAGCTGTTTTTT. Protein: CASSEAGGTSKTGELFF.

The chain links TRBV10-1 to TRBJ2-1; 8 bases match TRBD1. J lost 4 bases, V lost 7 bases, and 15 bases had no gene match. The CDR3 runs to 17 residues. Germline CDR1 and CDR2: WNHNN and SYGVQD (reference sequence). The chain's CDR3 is CASTTPIRTGTYNEQFF. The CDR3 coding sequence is TGCGCCAGCACCACACCCATCCGGACAGGGACTTACAATGAGCAGTTCTTC.

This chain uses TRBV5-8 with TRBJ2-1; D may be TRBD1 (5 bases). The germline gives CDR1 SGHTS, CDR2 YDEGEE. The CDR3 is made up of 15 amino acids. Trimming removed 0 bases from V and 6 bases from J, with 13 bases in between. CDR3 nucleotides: TGTGCCAGCAGCTTGGTAGGCAGGGATCTCAATGAGCAGTTCTTC. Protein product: CASSLVGRDLNEQFF.

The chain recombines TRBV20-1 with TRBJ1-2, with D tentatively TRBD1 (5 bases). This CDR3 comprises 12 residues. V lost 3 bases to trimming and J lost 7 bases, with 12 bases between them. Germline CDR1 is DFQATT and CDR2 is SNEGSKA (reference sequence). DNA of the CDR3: TGCAGTGCTAGTTCCAGGGCTATTGGCTACACCTTC. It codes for CSASSRAIGYTF.

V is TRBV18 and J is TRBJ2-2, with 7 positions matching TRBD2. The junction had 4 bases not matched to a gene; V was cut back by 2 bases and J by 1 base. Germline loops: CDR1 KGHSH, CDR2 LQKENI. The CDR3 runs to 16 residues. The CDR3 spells CASSPTPSGNTGELFF. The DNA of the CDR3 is TGTGCCAGCTCACCAACACCTAGCGGGAACACCGGGGAGCTGTTTTTT.

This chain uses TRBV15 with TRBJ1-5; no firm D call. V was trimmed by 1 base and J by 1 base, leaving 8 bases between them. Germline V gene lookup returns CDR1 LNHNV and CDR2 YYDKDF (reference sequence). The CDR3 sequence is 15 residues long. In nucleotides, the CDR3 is TGTGCCACCAGCAGAGCCCCAGGAAGCAATCAGCCCCAGCATTTT. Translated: CATSRAPGSNQPQHF.